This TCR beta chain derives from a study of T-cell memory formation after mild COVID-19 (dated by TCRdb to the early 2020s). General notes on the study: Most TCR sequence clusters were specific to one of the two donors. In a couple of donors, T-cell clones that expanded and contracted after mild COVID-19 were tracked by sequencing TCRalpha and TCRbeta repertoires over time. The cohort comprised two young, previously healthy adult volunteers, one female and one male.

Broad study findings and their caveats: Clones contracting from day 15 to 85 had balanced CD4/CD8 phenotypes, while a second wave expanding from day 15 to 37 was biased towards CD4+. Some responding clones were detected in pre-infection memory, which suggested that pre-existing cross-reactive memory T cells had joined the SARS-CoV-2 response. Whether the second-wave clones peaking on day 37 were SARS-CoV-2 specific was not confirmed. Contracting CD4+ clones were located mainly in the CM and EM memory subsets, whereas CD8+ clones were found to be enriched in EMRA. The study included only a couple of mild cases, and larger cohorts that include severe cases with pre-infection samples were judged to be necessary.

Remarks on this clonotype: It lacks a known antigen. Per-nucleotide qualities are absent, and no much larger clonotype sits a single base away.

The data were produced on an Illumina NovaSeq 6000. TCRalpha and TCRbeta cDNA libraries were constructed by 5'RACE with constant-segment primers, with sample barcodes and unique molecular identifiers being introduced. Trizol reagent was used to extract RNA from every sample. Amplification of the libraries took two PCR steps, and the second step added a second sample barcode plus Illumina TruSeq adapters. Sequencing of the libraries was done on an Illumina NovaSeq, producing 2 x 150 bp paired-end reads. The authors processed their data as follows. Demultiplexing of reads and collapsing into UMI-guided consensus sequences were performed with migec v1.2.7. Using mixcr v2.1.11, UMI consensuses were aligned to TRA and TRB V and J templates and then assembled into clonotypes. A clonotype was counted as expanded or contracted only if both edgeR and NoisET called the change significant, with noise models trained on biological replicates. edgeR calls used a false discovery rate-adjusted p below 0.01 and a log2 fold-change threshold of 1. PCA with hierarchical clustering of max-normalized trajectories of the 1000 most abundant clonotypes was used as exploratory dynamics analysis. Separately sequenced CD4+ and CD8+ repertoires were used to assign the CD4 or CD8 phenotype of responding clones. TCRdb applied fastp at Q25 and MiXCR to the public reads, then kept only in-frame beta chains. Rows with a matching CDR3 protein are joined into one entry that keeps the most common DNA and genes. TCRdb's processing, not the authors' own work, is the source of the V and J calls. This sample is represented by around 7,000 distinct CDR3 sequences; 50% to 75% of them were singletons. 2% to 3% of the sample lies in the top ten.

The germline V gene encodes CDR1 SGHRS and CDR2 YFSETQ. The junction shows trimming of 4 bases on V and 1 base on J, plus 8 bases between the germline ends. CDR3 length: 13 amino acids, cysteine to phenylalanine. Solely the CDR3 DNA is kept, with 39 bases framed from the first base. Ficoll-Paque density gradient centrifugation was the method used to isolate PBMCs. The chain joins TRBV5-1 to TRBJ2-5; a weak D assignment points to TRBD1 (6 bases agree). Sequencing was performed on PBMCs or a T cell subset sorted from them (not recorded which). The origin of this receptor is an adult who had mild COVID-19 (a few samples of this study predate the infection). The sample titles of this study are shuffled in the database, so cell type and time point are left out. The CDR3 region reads CASSQGLQETQYF. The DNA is TGCGCCAGCAGCCAGGGGCTCCAAGAGACCCAGTACTTC. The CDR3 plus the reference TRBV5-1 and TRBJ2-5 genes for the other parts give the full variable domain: KAGVTQTPRYLIKTRGQQVTLSCSPISGHRSVSWYQQTPGQGLQFLFEYFSETQRNKGNFPGRFSGRQFSNSRSEMNVSTLELGDSALYLCASSQGLQETQYFGPGTRLLVL.